These T cell receptor beta chains were read from a single sample in a study of T cell responses to AZD1222 COVID-19 vaccine. Some clones are missing from TCRdb's copy, which holds only in-frame ones; the method was immunoSEQ multiplex PCR. The sample includes around 180,000 clones, roughly nine tenths of them seen just once. The sequences come from peripheral blood, collected on day 0 of AZD1222 vaccination. These receptors were taken from an adult in good health. Each CDR3 is given without its conserved first and last residue. Fields, in order: V gene, D gene, CDR3 protein. A D gene is named only where the DNA matches it firmly.

V gene: TRBV19; D gene: TRBD2; CDR3 protein: ASRKLAGGPGEQF
V gene: TRBV7-8; D gene: NA; CDR3 protein: ASSSPGGGRSEAF
V gene: TRBV27; D gene: NA; CDR3 protein: ASSLIRGGTDTQY
V gene: TRBV30; D gene: TRBD1; CDR3 protein: AWSVGQPNQPQH
V gene: TRBV28; D gene: TRBD2; CDR3 protein: ASGREGPASEQY
V gene: TRBV29-1; D gene: NA; CDR3 protein: SVVAVDTQY
V gene: TRBV5-1; D gene: TRBD2; CDR3 protein: ASSGTSGGNTGELF
V gene: TRBV7-2; D gene: NA; CDR3 protein: ASSLGQNSNQPQH
V gene: TRBV5-1; D gene: NA; CDR3 protein: ASSLVQGPYNEQF
V gene: TRBV7-9; D gene: NA; CDR3 protein: ACRARGEKLF
V gene: TRBV15; D gene: NA; CDR3 protein: ATSRVGVLSSYNSPLH
V gene: TRBV29-1; D gene: NA; CDR3 protein: SPERRGPTDTQY
V gene: TRBV7-2; D gene: TRBD2; CDR3 protein: ASSLMGSGVWADTQY
V gene: TRBV6-5; D gene: NA; CDR3 protein: ASSYGEYSNQPQH
V gene: TRBV2; D gene: NA; CDR3 protein: ASIGPGEGYSNQPQH
V gene: TRBV28; D gene: TRBD2; CDR3 protein: ASRFDGGIYEQY
V gene: TRBV7-2; D gene: NA; CDR3 protein: ASSPRESRGYT
V gene: TRBV5-1; D gene: TRBD2; CDR3 protein: ASSASGKNTGELF
V gene: TRBV3-1/TRBV3-2; D gene: NA; CDR3 protein: ASSQDRRTAGNEQF
V gene: TRBV28; D gene: NA; CDR3 protein: ASSLGIRRSEVTDTQY
V gene: TRBV28; D gene: TRBD1; CDR3 protein: ASRLPDRGYGYT
V gene: TRBV15; D gene: TRBD1; CDR3 protein: ATSRDDREYEKLF
V gene: TRBV27; D gene: NA; CDR3 protein: ASMGHHTDTQY
V gene: TRBV7-3; D gene: NA; CDR3 protein: ASSRRGSYEQY
V gene: TRBV7-6; D gene: NA; CDR3 protein: ASSLGFGETDTQY
V gene: TRBV7-3; D gene: TRBD2; CDR3 protein: ASSFTAGGHEQF
V gene: TRBV12-3/TRBV12-4; D gene: NA; CDR3 protein: ASTPGSDYGYT
V gene: TRBV4-2; D gene: NA; CDR3 protein: ASSPRQAESYEQY
V gene: TRBV28; D gene: NA; CDR3 protein: ASKAGEGEQY
V gene: TRBV5-6; D gene: NA; CDR3 protein: ASSKGPLFSGANVLT
V gene: TRBV6-4; D gene: TRBD2; CDR3 protein: ASSDHSGGDTDTQY
V gene: TRBV24-1; D gene: NA; CDR3 protein: ATSDGFGAF
V gene: TRBV19; D gene: TRBD1; CDR3 protein: ASSKDRESGNTIY
V gene: TRBV5-1; D gene: TRBD2; CDR3 protein: ASSSGWRGATDTQY
V gene: TRBV27; D gene: TRBD1; CDR3 protein: ASSSTGWQETQY
V gene: TRBV6-5; D gene: TRBD2; CDR3 protein: ASSYSSGGALETQY
V gene: TRBV7-3; D gene: NA; CDR3 protein: ASSQNPQGLSYGYT
V gene: TRBV10-1; D gene: TRBD1; CDR3 protein: ASRQGKSGELF
V gene: TRBV12-3/TRBV12-4; D gene: NA; CDR3 protein: ASSLVLGYT
V gene: TRBV3-1/TRBV3-2; D gene: TRBD1; CDR3 protein: ASSQGRDRVRPNYGYT
V gene: TRBV3-1/TRBV3-2; D gene: TRBD1; CDR3 protein: ASSQGGTGSTGELF
V gene: TRBV10-2; D gene: TRBD2; CDR3 protein: ASTREKRESTDTQY
V gene: TRBV28; D gene: TRBD2; CDR3 protein: ASSWTSSNNEQF